The rows below give T cell receptor beta chains drawn from one sample of a study of T cell changes during pregnancy in multiple sclerosis. The data were produced by immunoSEQ multiplex PCR, yet TCRdb's version contains in-frame clones alone and is incomplete. The profile shows about 59,000 clones, approximately 91% of them singletons. The material was peripheral blood, obtained in the second trimester of pregnancy. The receptors shown here come from a female donor with multiple sclerosis, enrolled in a pregnancy study. The CDR3 runs from the conserved cysteine through the conserved F or W. A D gene is named only where the DNA matches it firmly. Clone size, where shown, is once, few, many, or a class for clones that have expanded.

TRBD1 | NA | TRBJ1-4 | TRBV5-1 | TGCGCCAGCAGCTTACAGGGGGCCGGTGAAAAACTGTTTTTT | CASSLQGAGEKLFF
NA | NA | TRBJ2-4 | TRBV2 | TGTGCCAGCAGTCCGACTATGAACATTCAGTACTTC | CASSPTMNIQYF
NA | once | TRBJ1-5 | TRBV5-4 | TGTGCCACTCAGACGGGGGTGGGGGATCAGCCCCAGCATTTT | CATQTGVGDQPQHF
NA | NA | TRBJ2-7 | TRBV21-1 | TGTGCCAGCTTTCGGACAGGACGCGTGCGGCAGTACTTC | CASFRTGRVRQYF
TRBD1 | NA | TRBJ2-2 | TRBV6-5 | TGTGCCAGCAGTTTGCAGGGGGCCCCGAACACCGGGGAGCTGTTTTTT | CASSLQGAPNTGELFF
NA | NA | TRBJ2-3 | TRBV19 | TGTGCCAGTAAGCCAGGGGTCCGCACAGATACGCAGTATTTT | CASKPGVRTDTQYF
TRBD1 | NA | TRBJ1-5 | TRBV4-3 | TGCGCCAGCAGCTACAGACAGGGCACTCAGCCCCAGCATTTT | CASSYRQGTQPQHF
TRBD2 | NA | TRBJ2-3 | TRBV11-3 | TGTGCCAGCAGCTTAGATTTCCCCGGACTAGGCACAGATACGCAGTATTTT | CASSLDFPGLGTDTQYF
NA | NA | TRBJ1-1 | TRBV7-9 | TGTGCCAGCAGCAACTCGGGAACGGGGGGCCACTCTGAAGCTTTCTTT | CASSNSGTGGHSEAFF
NA | NA | TRBJ1-5 | TRBV7-8 | TGTGCCAGCAGCTTATGGAGGGACGTGAATCAGCCCCAGCATTTT | CASSLWRDVNQPQHF
NA | NA | TRBJ1-3 | TRBV10-3 | TGTGCCATCAGTGAGTCAAAGGGGTACTCTGGAAACACCATATATTTT | CAISESKGYSGNTIYF
NA | once | TRBJ1-1 | TRBV6-5 | TGTGCCAGCAGTTACTCGGGTCAGGGGAATTATGAAGCTTTCTTT | CASSYSGQGNYEAFF
NA | NA | TRBJ1-4 | TRBV4-3 | TGCGCCAGCAGCCATCCACAGGCCTTGGGTGAAAAACTGTTTTTT | CASSHPQALGEKLFF
NA | NA | TRBJ2-1 | TRBV6-4 | TGTGCCAGCAGTGACTCGACAGTGGCGCCCAATGAGCAGTTCTTC | CASSDSTVAPNEQFF
NA | NA | TRBJ2-1 | TRBV6-5 | TGTGCCAGCAGTGTTAATTTACAGCCCAATGAGCAGTTCTTC | CASSVNLQPNEQFF
TRBD1 | NA | TRBJ1-3 | TRBV28 | TGTGCCAGCAGACGGGACAGGGATTCTGGAAACACCATATATTTT | CASRRDRDSGNTIYF
NA | NA | TRBJ1-1 | TRBV5-1 | TGCGCCAGCAGCCGGGAGGCGTCCGGGTACCGGCCGAACACTGAAGCTTTCTTT | CASSREASGYRPNTEAFF
NA | NA | TRBJ2-7 | TRBV29-1 | TGCAGCGTTGAGAAGGGGAAATCCTACGAGCAGTACTTC | CSVEKGKSYEQYF
NA | once | TRBJ1-6 | TRBV23-1 | TGCGCCAGCAGTCAACCCAGGGTACATTCTTACTATAATTCACCCCTCCACTTT | CASSQPRVHSYYNSPLHF
TRBD1 | NA | TRBJ1-2 | TRBV9 | TGTGCCAGCAGCGTAGGAAGGGGGCGGTTGGGCTACACCTTC | CASSVGRGRLGYTF
NA | NA | TRBJ2-7 | TRBV27 | TGTGCCAGCAGTTCCCGAGGTCAGGGTTCCAACGAGCAGTACTTC | CASSSRGQGSNEQYF
NA | NA | TRBJ1-5 | TRBV7-9 | TGTGCCAGCAGCCCCCGGGTAGATCAGCCCCAGCATTTT | CASSPRVDQPQHF
NA | NA | TRBJ2-3 | TRBV7-8 | TGTGCCAGCAGCTTGTCGGATACGCAGTATTTT | CASSLSDTQYF
NA | once | TRBJ2-5 | TRBV29-1 | TGCAGCGTTGGACAGAACCAAGAGACCCAGTACTTC | CSVGQNQETQYF
NA | NA | TRBJ1-1 | TRBV11-2 | TGTGCCAGCAGCTTAGGATGGGGGAGGGGGGCTTTCTTT | CASSLGWGRGAFF